This entry lists 13 T cell receptor beta chains sequenced from one sample in a study of OX40 agonist ivuxolimab in advanced cancers. Assay: immunoSEQ multiplex PCR; the TCRdb copy retains only in-frame clones and omits some. The repertoire holds approximately 70,000 clones, with around 94% as singletons. This specimen consisted of CD4+ or CD8+ T cells sorted from blood, obtained in a trial of the OX40 agonist ivuxolimab. The origin of the receptors is an adult with an advanced solid tumor such as melanoma, head and neck, liver or kidney cancer.

This chain connects TRBV7-9 to TRBJ2-5, with D hard to call. The CDR3 is 12 residues long. Germline V lookup: CDR1 SEHNR, CDR2 FQNEAQ (reference sequence). V lost 5 bases, J lost 2 bases, and 6 bases lay in between. This chain's CDR3 is CASSQLQETQYF. CDR3 DNA sequence: TGTGCCAGCAGCCAGCTGCAAGAGACCCAGTACTTC.

This chain connects TRBV7-8 to TRBJ2-6, with 7 bases that match TRBD2. Germline-derived CDR1 and CDR2 are SGHVS and FQNEAQ. V gave up 1 base and J gave up 0 bases; unmatched junction bases: 6. CDR3 length: 18 amino acids. CDR3 DNA sequence: TGTGCCAGCAGCTTAGAGGCTAGCGGAAGCTCTGGGGCCAACGTCCTGACTTTC. Residues: CASSLEASGSSGANVLTF.

The V and J genes are TRBV7-2 and TRBJ2-7; 9 positions agree with TRBD1. V gave up 1 base and J gave up 3 bases; unmatched junction bases: 4. The CDR3 is 15 residues long. Germline CDR1 is SGHTA and CDR2 is FQGNSA. The chain's CDR3 is CASSLETGGNYEQYF. Here the CDR3 DNA reads TGTGCCAGCAGCTTAGAGACAGGGGGGAACTACGAGCAGTACTTC.

The genes are TRBV7-9 and TRBJ2-2; either TRBD1 or TRBD2 may supply D (6 bases each). CDR1 is SEHNR and CDR2 is FQNEAQ in the germline V gene (reference sequence). The CDR3 length is 14 residues. Trimming removed 6 bases from V and 4 bases from J, with 12 bases in between. The CDR3 nucleotides are TGTGCCAGCAGACCTCGGGGGCGCACCGGGGAGCTGTTTTTT. Amino acid sequence: CASRPRGRTGELFF.

This chain uses TRBV27 with TRBJ2-7, with D tentatively TRBD1 (6 bases). The germline V and J ends were trimmed by 6 bases and 1 base, with 10 bases remaining between them. In germline, CDR1 is MNHEY, CDR2 SMNVEV (reference sequence). This CDR3 spans 13 amino acids. This CDR3 reads CASRIQGSYEQYF. For the CDR3, the DNA is TGTGCCAGCAGAATACAGGGATCCTACGAGCAGTACTTC.

The chain links TRBV20-1 to TRBJ2-7; no firm D call. Germline V CDR1 and CDR2: DFQATT, SNEGSKA (reference sequence). The CDR3 runs to 10 residues. Trimming removed 0 bases at V and 11 bases at J, with 8 bases between. This CDR3 reads CSARDKIEYF. CDR3 nucleotides: TGCAGTGCTAGAGACAAGATTGAGTACTTC.

The chain uses TRBV19 and TRBJ2-5, with 8 bases that match TRBD2. CDR3 size: 14 residues. V shed 2 bases and J 5 bases; nucleotides not matched to a gene: 4. Germline CDR1 is LNHDA and CDR2 is SQIVND (reference sequence). The CDR3 is CASSIRGGTETQYF. The CDR3 DNA sequence: TGTGCCAGTAGTATACGGGGGGGGACGGAGACCCAGTACTTC. The variable domain in full, completed from reference TRBV19 and TRBJ2-5, reads DGGITQSPKYLFRKEGQNVTLSCEQNLNHDAMYWYRQDPGQGLRLIYYSQIVNDFQKGDIAEGYSVSREKKESFPLTVTSAQKNPTAFYLCASSIRGGTETQYFGPGTRLLVL.

Written as DNA, the CDR3 is TGTGCCAGTAACGCCAGGGTGTCTTCTGGGGAGCTGTTTTTT. Its protein product is CASNARVSSGELFF. The V gene is TRBV19, the J gene TRBJ2-2; weak D call: TRBD1 (5 bases). CDR3 length: 14 amino acids. Per germline, CDR1 LNHDA and CDR2 SQIVND (reference sequence). With 7 bases removed from V and 8 bases from J, the gap between germline ends came to 17 bases.

This sequence joins TRBV28 and TRBJ2-3; 8 positions agree with TRBD1. Trimming cost V 2 bases and J 5 bases; bases outside gene matches: 6. The CDR3 spans 15 residues. Germline V gene sequence: CDR1 MDHEN, CDR2 SYDVKM. The CDR3 region is CASSLDVRGQDTQYF. The DNA for the CDR3 is TGTGCCAGCAGTTTAGACGTCAGGGGGCAAGATACGCAGTATTTT.

CDR3 region: CASSGGQLNTEAFF. The CDR3 DNA is TGTGCCAGCAGCGGAGGACAGTTGAACACTGAAGCTTTCTTT. The V call is TRBV7-9, the J call TRBJ1-1; the D gene is possibly TRBD1 (6 bases). The CDR3 covers 14 residues. The ends were cut back, 5 bases at V and 0 bases at J, with 10 bases in the middle. Germline V CDR1 and CDR2: SEHNR, FQNEAQ (reference sequence).

The J gene is TRBJ2-5, the V gene TRBV5-1, with D possibly being TRBD1 (5 bases). The CDR3 covers 13 residues. V lost 5 bases and J lost 4, with 12 bases in between. The germline CDR1 and CDR2 sequences are SGHRS and YFSETQ. The CDR3 DNA reads as TGCGCCAGCAGACTCTCAGGGCGAGAGACCCAGTACTTC. Protein sequence: CASRLSGRETQYF.

J is TRBJ2-3 and V is TRBV4-3, with D possibly TRBD2 on 5 matching bases. CDR3 size: 15 residues. V was pared by 0 bases and J by 0 bases, with 7 bases between. Germline V gene data show CDR1 as LGHNA and CDR2 as YSLEER. CDR3 region: CASSQDPGSTDTQYF. CDR3 nucleotide sequence: TGCGCCAGCAGCCAAGACCCGGGGAGCACAGATACGCAGTATTTT.

This clone was seen once. The J gene is TRBJ1-5, the V gene TRBV6-1, with no clear D. This CDR3 is built from 15 residues. V was cut by 1 base and J by 4 bases, with 11 bases left in between. CDR1 MNHNS and CDR2 SASEGT come from the germline V gene. CDR3 residues: CASSEVRRVNQPQHF. The CDR3 DNA sequence: TGTGCCAGCAGTGAAGTCCGACGGGTAAATCAGCCCCAGCATTTT.